The 6 T cell receptor beta chains presented below share a single source sample, sequenced in a study of Ad26.COV2.S vaccination and SARS-CoV-2 variants. Repertoires were generated with immunoSEQ multiplex PCR, while TCRdb's copy carries only in-frame clones and drops some. The sample lists 100,000 or so clones; around 81% were seen once. The source was peripheral blood, collected after recovery from COVID-19. These TCRs come from a human donor who had recovered from COVID-19.

This clone occurred once. V usage is TRBV27 and J usage is TRBJ2-2; 8 bases align to TRBD2. Germline values: CDR1 MNHEY, CDR2 SMNVEV (reference sequence). V shed 5 bases, J shed 0 bases, and the junction held 8 bases outside the gene matches. The CDR3 is 17 amino acids. The CDR3 sequence is CASSKGTSHANTGELFF. CDR3 coding DNA: TGTGCCAGCAGTAAAGGGACTAGTCACGCGAACACCGGGGAGCTGTTTTTT.

The chain has TRBV6-1 and TRBJ2-2; D may be TRBD2 (5 bases). Trimming removed 0 bases from V and 6 bases from J, with 8 bases in between. Looked up from germline, CDR1 is MNHNS and CDR2 is SASEGT. The CDR3 is 14 residues long. CDR3 sequence: CASSEARAPGELFF. The DNA for the CDR3 is TGTGCCAGCAGTGAAGCGCGGGCCCCCGGGGAGCTGTTTTTT.

This clone was seen a handful of times. The chain carries TRBV5-1 and TRBJ2-1; 9 bases match TRBD2. The CDR3 runs to 17 residues. CDR1 is SGHRS and CDR2 is YFSETQ in the germline V gene. V trimming: 6 bases; J trimming: 5 bases; junction bases outside the gene matches: 15. The CDR3: CASTPWGGGAFNNEQFF. CDR3 coding DNA: TGCGCCAGCACCCCCTGGGGCGGGGGGGCATTCAACAATGAGCAGTTCTTC.

This clone was seen a single time. This specimen includes other DNA sequences encoding the same CDR3. The chain carries TRBV3-1 (or the pseudogene TRBV3-2) and TRBJ2-5; no firm D call. The V gene lost 1 base and the J gene lost 1 base, with 7 bases spanning the gap. This CDR3 is built from 14 residues. The germline V gene encodes CDR1 LGHDT and CDR2 YNNKEL (reference sequence). CDR3 loop: CASSQGQTQETQYF. The CDR3 coding sequence is TGTGCCAGCAGCCAAGGTCAGACCCAAGAGACCCAGTACTTC.

This clone was counted only a few times. The chain joins TRBV5-4 to TRBJ2-2; D unresolved. Germline CDR1 is SGHNT and CDR2 is YYREEE (reference sequence). The CDR3 extends over 17 amino acids. V was cut by 0 bases and J by 1 base, with 13 bases left in between. CDR3 sequence reads: CASSLVGWTQNTGELFF. CDR3 DNA sequence: TGTGCCAGCAGCTTGGTAGGTTGGACCCAGAACACCGGGGAGCTGTTTTTT.

This clone was detected a few times. The chain has TRBV6-5 and TRBJ2-1; D possibly matches TRBD1 or TRBD2 (5 bases each). Trimming pared 6 bases from V and 14 bases from J, leaving 17 bases between. The CDR3 is made up of 12 amino acids. The germline V gene encodes CDR1 MNHEY and CDR2 SVGAGI. The CDR3 nucleotides are TGTGCCAGCAGCACAAGTGGGGGTCTTAAGTTCTTC. Amino acids: CASSTSGGLKFF.